A selection of T cell receptor beta chains follows, all from one sample in a study of OX40 agonist ivuxolimab in advanced cancers. Sequencing was performed with immunoSEQ multiplex PCR; in TCRdb, only in-frame clones are kept and a portion is missing. The sample has 60,000 to 80,000 clones, 65% to 85% seen once; the top ten hold almost 4.5%. Sequenced material: CD4+ or CD8+ T cells sorted from blood, taken in a trial of the OX40 agonist ivuxolimab. All receptors come from an adult with an advanced solid tumor such as melanoma, head and neck, liver or kidney cancer. The CDR3 runs from the conserved cysteine through the conserved F or W.

len,v_gene,CDR3aa
16,TRBV5-1,CASSFVQGVGNTEAFF
11,TRBV10-3,CAISWDYGYTF
18,TRBV13,CASSLKGTDVSANYGYTF
16,TRBV4-2,CASSQGAVTENTEAFF
13,TRBV2,CASTTDGFDGYTF
14,TRBV29-1,CSVRWDTLTYEQYF
16,TRBV12-2,CASRLDLGIPNYGYTF
15,TRBV13,CASSKSRGQDTEAFF
14,TRBV5-1,CASSRQGDNEKLFF
16,TRBV6-6,CASSYDQGSNPLGYTF
13,TRBV2,CASRRAPDSPLHF
12,TRBV6-1,CASSARVNEQFF
13,TRBV14,CASSQSASYEQYF
11,TRBV7-9,CASSLDNEQFF
13,TRBV18,CASSSIRAGEAFF
14,TRBV19,CASSPAGLENIQYF
13,TRBV2,CASISQGHSPLHF
14,TRBV15,CATSRDRAVEPQHF
15,TRBV2,CASGGTSGGVHEQFF
16,TRBV7-2,CASSPPGLAGFNEQFF
15,TRBV6-1,CASSEESLGGFGYTF
13,TRBV2,CATTGLADYEQYF
15,TRBV25-1,CATTFKVMGNTEAFF
14,TRBV6-5,CATQGGQITNEQFF
15,TRBV6-6,CASSKQGARTGELFF
13,TRBV5-1,CASSQGAGEKLFF